The 16 T cell receptor beta chains below come from one sample, sequenced in a study of OX40 agonist ivuxolimab in advanced cancers. Measured with immunoSEQ multiplex PCR; TCRdb has only the in-frame clones, and not every one. This table has over 30,000 clones, roughly 80% appearing once. The starting material was CD4+ or CD8+ T cells sorted from blood, obtained in a trial of the OX40 agonist ivuxolimab. All receptors come from an adult with an advanced solid tumor such as melanoma, head and neck, liver or kidney cancer.

V and J are TRBV7-6 and TRBJ2-1, with 10 bases matching TRBD2. CDR1 SGHVS and CDR2 FNYEAQ come from the germline V gene. The CDR3 runs 16 residues. Unmatched junction bases numbered 5, after V lost 5 bases and J lost 1 base. Written as DNA, the CDR3 is TGTGCCAGCAGCCAGGGACTAGCGAGGTCCTACAATGAGCAGTTCTTC. This codes for CASSQGLARSYNEQFF.

The CDR3: CASRKTGRGSYNEQFF. The CDR3 bases are TGTGCCAGCAGAAAAACGGGGAGGGGTTCCTACAATGAGCAGTTCTTC. The chain links TRBV25-1 to TRBJ2-1, with TRBD2 matching 7 bases. Trimming took 6 bases from V and 1 from J; bases not matched to a gene: 9. CDR1 and CDR2 from the germline V gene are MGHDK and SYGVNS. CDR3 length equals 16 residues.

This clone was recorded a few times. The DNA for the CDR3 is TGTGCCAGCTCGACACAGGGACGGCAGCCCCAGCATTTT. Protein: CASSTQGRQPQHF. This chain links TRBV18 with TRBJ1-5; D might be TRBD1 (6 bases). Germline CDR1 reads KGHSH; CDR2 reads LQKENI. This CDR3 has 13 amino acids. V dropped 6 bases and J dropped 7 bases, with 13 bases sitting between them.

This clone occurred a few times. The V gene is TRBV5-4, the J gene TRBJ2-2; D not resolved. Germline V gives CDR1 SGHNT, CDR2 YYREEE (reference sequence). Trimming left V 2 bases short and J 8 bases short, with 7 bases between. The CDR3 contains 12 residues. The CDR3 DNA reads as TGTGCCAGCAGCTTCGAATCGGGGGAGCTGTTTTTT. Protein product: CASSFESGELFF.

The chain joins TRBV9 to TRBJ1-6, with a possible D match to TRBD1 (6 bases). Germline CDR1 reads SGDLS; CDR2 reads YYNGEE. Trimming stripped 3 bases from V and 8 bases from J, with 18 bases between. The CDR3 is made up of 16 amino acids. The DNA for the CDR3 is TGTGCCAGCAGCGCCGGGGGAGCAGGGGTGGATTCACCCCTCCACTTT. Translating it yields CASSAGGAGVDSPLHF.

CDR3 sequence (DNA): TGTGCCAGCAACGGACAGGGCTACGAGCAGTACTTC. Translating it yields CASNGQGYEQYF. This chain joins TRBV6-1 and TRBJ2-7; 8 bases align to TRBD1. The V and J ends lost 7 bases and 3 bases, in that order; junction bases with no gene match: 2. This CDR3 is 12 amino acids long. Germline V gives CDR1 MNHNS, CDR2 SASEGT.

This clone is a singleton in its sample. The chain employs TRBV19 and TRBJ2-7; the match to TRBD1 covers 7 bases. This CDR3 spans 13 amino acids. V trimming: 5 bases; J trimming: 11 bases; junction bases outside the gene matches: 12. The V gene's germline CDR1 is LNHDA and CDR2 SQIVND (reference sequence). CDR3 in amino acids: CASSRDSLREKYF. CDR3 DNA sequence: TGTGCCAGTAGTCGGGACAGTCTACGAGAGAAGTACTTC.

V and J are TRBV7-9 and TRBJ2-2; 7 nucleotides align to TRBD2. Germline V lookup: CDR1 SEHNR, CDR2 FQNEAQ (reference sequence). With V trimmed by 5 bases and J by 3 bases, 6 bases remained unmatched. This CDR3 has 15 residues. The CDR3 sequence: CASSPPGGHTGELFF. CDR3 DNA: TGTGCCAGCAGCCCCCCGGGGGGACACACCGGGGAGCTGTTTTTT. Full variable domain (remainder filled in from reference TRBV7-9 and TRBJ2-2): DTGVSQNPRHKITKRGQNVTFRCDPISEHNRLYWYRQTLGQGPEFLTYFQNEAQLEKSRLLSDRFSAERPKGSFSTLEIQRTEQGDSAMYLCASSPPGGHTGELFFGEGSRLTVL.

The rearrangement uses TRBV30 and TRBJ1-4, with TRBD1 as a possible D gene (6 bases). The length of the CDR3 is 15 residues. The V gene lost 3 bases and the J gene lost 5 bases, with 16 bases spanning the gap. CDR1 GTSNPN and CDR2 SVGIG come from the germline V gene (reference sequence). The CDR3 DNA reads as TGTGCCTGGAGCGCTAGACAGGCAGAGAATGAAAAACTGTTTTTT. Encoded protein: CAWSARQAENEKLFF.

This chain links TRBV19 with TRBJ1-6; 8 nucleotides line up with TRBD1. The CDR3 is 15 residues long. Germline V gene lookup returns CDR1 LNHDA and CDR2 SQIVND (reference sequence). With V trimmed by 5 bases and J by 6 bases, 6 bases remained unmatched. This CDR3 is CASSAQGARNSPLHF. The CDR3 DNA follows: TGTGCCAGTAGTGCCCAGGGGGCGCGTAATTCACCCCTCCACTTT.

A note on this clone: The sample carries other DNA sequences with the same CDR3. J is TRBJ1-5 and V is TRBV19, with TRBD1 matching over 7 bases. Trimming cost V 5 bases and J 2 bases; bases outside gene matches: 3. Germline lookup yields CDR1 LNHDA and CDR2 SQIVND (reference sequence). CDR3 length equals 14 residues. CDR3 in amino acids: CASSVTGGNQPQHF. CDR3 bases: TGTGCCAGTAGTGTTACAGGGGGCAATCAGCCCCAGCATTTT.

The chain combines TRBV10-1 with TRBJ2-2; D unclear. V was clipped by 3 bases and J by 0 bases, with 5 bases between them. This CDR3 region has 14 residues. Germline CDR1 reads WNHNN; CDR2 reads SYGVQD (reference sequence). The DNA for the CDR3 is TGCGCCAGCAGTGATCTAGCGAACACCGGGGAGCTGTTTTTT. Amino acid sequence: CASSDLANTGELFF.

This chain links TRBV4-3 with TRBJ1-1; TRBD1 matches 7 bases. There are 12 residues in the CDR3. V was clipped by 1 base and J by 8 bases; unmatched bases: 1. CDR1 and CDR2 (germline): LGHNA, YSLEER. The CDR3 DNA follows: TGCGCCAGCAGCCAAGGACAGGGAGAAGCTTTCTTT. Its protein is CASSQGQGEAFF.

This clone was counted a few times. The chain employs TRBV28 and TRBJ1-6; D gene ambiguous. Between the trimmed V and J ends, which lost 5 bases and 7 bases, there was a span of 18 bases. This CDR3 is built from 16 residues. In germline, CDR1 is MDHEN, CDR2 SYDVKM. In DNA form, the CDR3 reads TGTGCCAGCAGTCCCCCAGGCATCGGGTACAATTCACCCCTCCACTTT. This encodes CASSPPGIGYNSPLHF.

The CDR3 loop reads CASSLGPLSTGELFF. The DNA of the CDR3 is TGTGCCAGCAGCTTAGGTCCGCTTTCCACCGGGGAGCTGTTTTTT. The chain combines TRBV7-9 with TRBJ2-2, with D hard to call. The CDR3 is 15 amino acids. The germline V gene encodes CDR1 SEHNR and CDR2 FQNEAQ (reference sequence). V dropped 1 base and J dropped 4 bases, with 10 bases sitting between them. The full variable domain, with the rest looked up from reference TRBV7-9 and TRBJ2-2, is DTGVSQNPRHKITKRGQNVTFRCDPISEHNRLYWYRQTLGQGPEFLTYFQNEAQLEKSRLLSDRFSAERPKGSFSTLEIQRTEQGDSAMYLCASSLGPLSTGELFFGEGSRLTVL.

V usage is TRBV2 and J usage is TRBJ2-3, with 10 bases matching TRBD2. The CDR3 totals 17 residues. In germline, CDR1 is SNHLY, CDR2 FYNNEI. V shed 3 bases, J shed 1 base, and the junction held 7 bases outside the gene matches. The chain's CDR3 is CASSDTAGGRGTDTQYF. CDR3 coding DNA: TGTGCCAGCAGTGATACAGCGGGAGGGAGAGGCACAGATACGCAGTATTTT.